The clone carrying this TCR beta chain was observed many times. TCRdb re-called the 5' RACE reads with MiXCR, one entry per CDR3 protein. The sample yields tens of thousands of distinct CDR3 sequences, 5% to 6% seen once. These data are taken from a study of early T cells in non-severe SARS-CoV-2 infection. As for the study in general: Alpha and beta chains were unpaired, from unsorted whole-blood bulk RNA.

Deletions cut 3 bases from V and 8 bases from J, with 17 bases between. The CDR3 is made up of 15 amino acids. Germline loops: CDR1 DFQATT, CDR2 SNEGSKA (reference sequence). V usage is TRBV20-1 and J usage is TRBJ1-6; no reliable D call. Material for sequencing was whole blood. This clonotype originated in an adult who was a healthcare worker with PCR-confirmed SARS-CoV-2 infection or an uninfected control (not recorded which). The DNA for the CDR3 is TGCAGTGCTAGGTTAGGGTTAGAGGCTCATTCACCCCTCCACTTT. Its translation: CSARLGLEAHSPLHF.